These T cell receptor beta chains were read from a single sample in a study of T cells in Graves' hyperthyroidism and ophthalmopathy. TCRdb itself ran the multiplex PCR reads through MiXCR, one entry per CDR3 protein. The sample records nearly 750,000 distinct CDR3 sequences, approximately 40% being singletons. Sample: blood. The receptors derive from a woman between 40 and 55 years old with Graves' hyperthyroidism. The CDR3 runs from the conserved cysteine through the conserved F or W. A D gene is named only where the DNA matches it firmly. Expanded clones get a size class; other rows say once, few or many, or leave the size out.

>TRBV6-6|TRBJ1-5|few|NA|16
CASSYSSDGRNQPQHF
TGTGCCAGCAGTTACTCCTCGGACGGGCGCAATCAGCCCCAGCATTTT
>TRBV7-8|TRBJ1-5|many|NA|14
CASTNQGGNQPQHF
TGTGCCAGCACAAACCAGGGTGGCAATCAGCCCCAGCATTTT
>TRBV12-3/TRBV12-4|TRBJ1-1|few|NA|14
CASSLTGPGTEAFF
TGTGCCAGCAGTCTAACAGGGCCCGGCACTGAAGCTTTCTTT
>TRBV20-1|TRBJ1-6|many|NA|13
CSARPGSNSPLHF
TGCAGTGCTAGGCCGGGTAGCAATTCACCCCTCCACTTT
>TRBV19|TRBJ1-1|few|NA|13
CASSPYGVTEAFF
TGTGCCAGTAGTCCGTACGGGGTTACTGAAGCTTTCTTT
>TRBV12-3/TRBV12-4|TRBJ1-5|many|NA|13
CASSLIADQPQHF
TGTGCCAGCAGTTTGATAGCGGATCAGCCCCAGCATTTT
>TRBV29-1|TRBJ1-2|NA|TRBD1|13
CSVDETGVYGYTF
TGCAGCGTTGACGAGACAGGGGTGTATGGCTACACCTTC
>TRBV10-3|TRBJ1-1|NA|TRBD1|13
CASSSTGGTEVFF
TGTGCCAGCAGTTCGACAGGGGGGACTGAAGTTTTCTTT
>TRBV10-3|TRBJ1-3|NA|TRBD1|14
CAISADRVDNTIYF
TGTGCCATCAGTGCGGACAGGGTTGACAACACCATATATTTT
>TRBV20-1|TRBJ1-2|many|NA|12
CSAQRDNGGYTF
TGCAGTGCTCAAAGGGACAACGGTGGCTACACCTTC